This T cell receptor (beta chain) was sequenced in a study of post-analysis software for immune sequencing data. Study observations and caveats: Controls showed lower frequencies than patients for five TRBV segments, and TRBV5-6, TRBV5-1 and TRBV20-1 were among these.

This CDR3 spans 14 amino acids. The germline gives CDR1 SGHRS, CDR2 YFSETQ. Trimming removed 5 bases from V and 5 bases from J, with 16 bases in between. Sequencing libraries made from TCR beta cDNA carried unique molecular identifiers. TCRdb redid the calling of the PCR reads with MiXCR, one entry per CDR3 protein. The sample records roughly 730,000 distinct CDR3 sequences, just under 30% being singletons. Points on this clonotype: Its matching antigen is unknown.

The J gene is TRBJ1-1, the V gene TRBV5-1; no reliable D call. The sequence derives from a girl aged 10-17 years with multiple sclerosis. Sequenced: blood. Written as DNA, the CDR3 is TGCGCCAGCAGGTCGGGGTATCGGGCGACTGAAGCTTTCTTT. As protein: CASRSGYRATEAFF.